Included here is one T cell receptor beta chain sequence, with context. Its matching antigen is unknown. Time point given: after neoadjuvant nivolumab, at surgical resection. Stage II-IVA oral cavity squamous cell carcinoma was new and untreated by systemic or radiation therapy. This sample was included in a study of neoadjuvant anti-PD-1 for oral cavity cancer. General study results and limits: Pretreatment Treg/Th17 ratio correlated inversely with post-treatment tumor clonality.

Assay: immunoSEQ multiplex PCR; the TCRdb copy retains only in-frame clones and omits some. The table lists 9,500 to 15,000 clones, over 55% of them singletons, with about 2.3% in the top ten. The CDR3 loop spans 17 amino acids. The V gene end was trimmed by 2 bases and the J gene end by 1 base; junction bases not matched to a gene: 7. Germline V gene sequence: CDR1 MNHEY, CDR2 SMNVEV (reference sequence). Sequences were derived from PBMCs, sampled after nivolumab (anti-PD-1) treatment. The receptor's source is a person aged 35 to 85 with oral cavity squamous cell carcinoma. The chain uses TRBV27 and TRBJ2-5; 10 bases align to TRBD2. The CDR3: CASSLTAPSGGQETQYF. For the CDR3, the DNA is TGTGCCAGCAGTTTAACCGCCCCTAGCGGGGGCCAAGAGACCCAGTACTTC.